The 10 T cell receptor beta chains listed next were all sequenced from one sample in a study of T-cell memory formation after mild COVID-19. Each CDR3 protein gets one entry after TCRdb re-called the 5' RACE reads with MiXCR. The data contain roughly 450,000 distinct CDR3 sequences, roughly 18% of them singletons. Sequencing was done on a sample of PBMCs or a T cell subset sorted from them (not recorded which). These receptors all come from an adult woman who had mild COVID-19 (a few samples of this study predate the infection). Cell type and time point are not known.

DNA of the CDR3: TGTGCCAGCAGCGAGTCGGGGACAGCGAACACCGGGGAGCTGTTTTTT. Its translation: CASSESGTANTGELFF. The J gene is TRBJ2-2, the V gene TRBV9, with 7 bases matching TRBD1. V gave up 3 bases and J gave up 0 bases; unmatched junction bases: 5. There are 16 residues in the CDR3. Per the germline V gene, CDR1 is SGDLS and CDR2 is YYNGEE.

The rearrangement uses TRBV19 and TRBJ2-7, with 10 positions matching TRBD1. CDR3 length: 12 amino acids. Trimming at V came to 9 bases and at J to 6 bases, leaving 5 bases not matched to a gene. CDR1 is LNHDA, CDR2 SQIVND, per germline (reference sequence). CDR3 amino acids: CASRQGAAEQYF. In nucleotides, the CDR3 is TGTGCCAGCCGACAGGGGGCGGCCGAGCAGTACTTC.

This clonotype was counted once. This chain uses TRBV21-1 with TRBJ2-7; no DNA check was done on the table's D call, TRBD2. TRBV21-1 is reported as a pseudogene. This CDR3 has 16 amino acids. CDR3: CASSGPGLAGDYEQYF. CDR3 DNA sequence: TGTGCCAGCAGCGGTCCGGGACTAGCGGGAGACTACGAGCAGTACTTC.

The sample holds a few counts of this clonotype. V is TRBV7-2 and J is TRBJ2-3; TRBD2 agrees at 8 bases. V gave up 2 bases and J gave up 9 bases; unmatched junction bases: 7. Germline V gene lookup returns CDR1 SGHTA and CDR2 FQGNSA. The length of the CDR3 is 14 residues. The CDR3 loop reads CASSLTVSGGTQYF. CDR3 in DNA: TGTGCCAGCAGCTTAACTGTGAGCGGGGGAACGCAGTATTTT.

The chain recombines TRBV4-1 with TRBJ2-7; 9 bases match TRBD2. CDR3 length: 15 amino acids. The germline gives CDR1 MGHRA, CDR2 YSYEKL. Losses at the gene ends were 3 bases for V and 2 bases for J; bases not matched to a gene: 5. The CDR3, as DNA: TGCGCCAGCAGCCAGGCGACTAGCGGAGCCTACGAGCAGTACTTC. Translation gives CASSQATSGAYEQYF.

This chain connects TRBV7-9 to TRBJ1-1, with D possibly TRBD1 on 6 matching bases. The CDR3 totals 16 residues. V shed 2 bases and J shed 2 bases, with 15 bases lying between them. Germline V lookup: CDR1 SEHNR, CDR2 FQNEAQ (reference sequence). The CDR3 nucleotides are TGTGCCAGCAGCTTAAGTGGGACAACACCTAACACTGAAGCTTTCTTT. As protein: CASSLSGTTPNTEAFF.

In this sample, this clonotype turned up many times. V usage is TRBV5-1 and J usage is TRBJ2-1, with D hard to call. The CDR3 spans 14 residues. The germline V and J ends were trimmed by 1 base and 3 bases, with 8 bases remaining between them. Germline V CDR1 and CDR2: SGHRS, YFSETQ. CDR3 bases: TGCGCCAGCAGCTTGACGAGCCTCTACAATGAGCAGTTCTTC. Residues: CASSLTSLYNEQFF.

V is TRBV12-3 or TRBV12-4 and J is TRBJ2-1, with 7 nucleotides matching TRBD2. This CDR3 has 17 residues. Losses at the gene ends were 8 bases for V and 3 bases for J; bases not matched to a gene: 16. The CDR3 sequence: CASRLAGMGLDYNEQFF. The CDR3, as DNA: TGTGCCAGCCGATTAGCGGGCATGGGGCTTGACTACAATGAGCAGTTCTTC.

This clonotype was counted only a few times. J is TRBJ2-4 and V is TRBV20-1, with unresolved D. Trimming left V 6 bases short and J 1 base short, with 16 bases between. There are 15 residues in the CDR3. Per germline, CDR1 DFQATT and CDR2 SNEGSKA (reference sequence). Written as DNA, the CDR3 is TGCAGTGCCGCGAAGGGCGATGTGGCCAAAAACATTCAGTACTTC. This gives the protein CSAAKGDVAKNIQYF.

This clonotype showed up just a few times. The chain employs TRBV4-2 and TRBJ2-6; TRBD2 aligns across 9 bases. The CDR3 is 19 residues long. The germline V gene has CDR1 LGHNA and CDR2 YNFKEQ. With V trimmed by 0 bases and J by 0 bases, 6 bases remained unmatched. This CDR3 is CASSQDSGTSISGANVLTF. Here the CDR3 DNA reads TGTGCCAGCAGCCAAGATAGCGGGACTAGCATCTCTGGGGCCAACGTCCTGACTTTC.